One sample yielded the 3 T cell receptor beta chains listed below, sequenced in a study of T cell responses to AZD1222 COVID-19 vaccine. Repertoires were generated with immunoSEQ multiplex PCR, while TCRdb's copy carries only in-frame clones and drops some. Among more than 110,000 clones, more than 85% were seen once, and the ten largest hold around 3%. Source: peripheral blood, taken on day 0 of AZD1222 vaccination. Receptors were obtained from an adult in good health.

This chain's CDR3 is CASSLEVNTEAFF. CDR3 sequence (DNA): TGTGCCAGCAGCTTGGAAGTGAACACTGAAGCTTTCTTT. This chain links TRBV7-9 with TRBJ1-1, with unresolved D. V lost 3 bases, J lost 0 bases, and 5 bases lay in between. CDR3 length: 13 residues. Germline V CDR1 and CDR2: SEHNR, FQNEAQ (reference sequence).

The chain links TRBV5-6 to TRBJ1-1, with 9 positions matching TRBD1. V lost 3 bases to trimming and J lost 6 bases; unmatched junction nucleotides: 3. Germline CDR1 and CDR2: SGHDT and YYEEEE. The CDR3 contains 13 residues. The CDR3 coding sequence is TGTGCCAGCAGCTGGACAGGGGACGCTGAAGCTTTCTTT. Translation: CASSWTGDAEAFF. Filled out from reference TRBV5-6 and TRBJ1-1, the complete variable domain reads DAGVTQSPTHLIKTRGQQVTLRCSPKSGHDTVSWYQQALGQGPQFIFQYYEEEERQRGNFPDRFSGHQFPNYSSELNVNALLLGDSALYLCASSWTGDAEAFFGQGTRLTVV.

This chain connects TRBV7-2 to TRBJ1-1; a possible D gene is TRBD1 (5 bases). Trimming stripped 5 bases from V and 3 bases from J, with 16 bases between. The germline V gene encodes CDR1 SGHTA and CDR2 FQGNSA. This CDR3 has 15 residues. As DNA, the CDR3 is TGTGCCAGCAGCGCCCGTGGGACTTTTCACACTGAAGCTTTCTTT. It translates to CASSARGTFHTEAFF. The variable domain in full, with the rest retrieved from reference TRBV7-2 and TRBJ1-1, is GAGVSQSPSNKVTEKGKDVELRCDPISGHTALYWYRQSLGQGLEFLIYFQGNSAPDKSGLPSDRFSAERTGGSVSTLTIQRTQQEDSAVYLCASSARGTFHTEAFFGQGTRLTVV.